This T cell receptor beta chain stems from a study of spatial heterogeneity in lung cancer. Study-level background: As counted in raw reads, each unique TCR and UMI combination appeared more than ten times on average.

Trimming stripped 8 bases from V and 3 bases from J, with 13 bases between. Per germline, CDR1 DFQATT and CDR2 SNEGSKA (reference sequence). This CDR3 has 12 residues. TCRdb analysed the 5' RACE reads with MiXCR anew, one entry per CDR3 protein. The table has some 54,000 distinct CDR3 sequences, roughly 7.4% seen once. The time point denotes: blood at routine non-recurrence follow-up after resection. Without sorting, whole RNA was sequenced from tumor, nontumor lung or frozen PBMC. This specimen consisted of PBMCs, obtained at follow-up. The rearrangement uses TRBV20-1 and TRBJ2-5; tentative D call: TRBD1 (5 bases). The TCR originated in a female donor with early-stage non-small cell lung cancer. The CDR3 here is CSKKSDKETQYF. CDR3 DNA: TGCAGTAAAAAGTCGGACAAAGAGACCCAGTACTTC.